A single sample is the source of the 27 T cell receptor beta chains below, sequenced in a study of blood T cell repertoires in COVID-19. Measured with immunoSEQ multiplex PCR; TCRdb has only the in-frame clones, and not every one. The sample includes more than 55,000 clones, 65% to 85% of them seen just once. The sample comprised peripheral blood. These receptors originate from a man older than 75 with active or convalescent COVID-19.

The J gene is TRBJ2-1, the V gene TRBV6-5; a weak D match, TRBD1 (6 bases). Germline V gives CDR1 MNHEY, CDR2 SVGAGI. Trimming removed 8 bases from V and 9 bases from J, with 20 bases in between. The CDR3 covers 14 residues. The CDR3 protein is CASWAQGIFSEQFF. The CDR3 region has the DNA TGTGCCAGCTGGGCCCAGGGGATCTTTAGTGAGCAGTTCTTC.

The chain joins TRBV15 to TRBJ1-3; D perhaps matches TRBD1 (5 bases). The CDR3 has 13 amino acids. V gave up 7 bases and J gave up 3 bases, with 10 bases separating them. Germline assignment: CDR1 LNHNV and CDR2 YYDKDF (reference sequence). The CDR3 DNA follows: TGTGCCACCAAAGGGGCTGGTGGAAACACCATATATTTT. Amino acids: CATKGAGGNTIYF.

The CDR3 sequence: CSVAGEVRTGELFF. CDR3 bases: TGCAGCGTTGCGGGGGAGGTCCGGACCGGGGAGCTGTTTTTT. This chain joins TRBV29-1 and TRBJ2-2; the D gene is possibly TRBD2 (6 bases). The length of the CDR3 is 14 residues. Looked up from germline, CDR1 is SQVTM and CDR2 is ANQGSEA. V lost 4 bases, J lost 5 bases, and 14 bases lay in between.

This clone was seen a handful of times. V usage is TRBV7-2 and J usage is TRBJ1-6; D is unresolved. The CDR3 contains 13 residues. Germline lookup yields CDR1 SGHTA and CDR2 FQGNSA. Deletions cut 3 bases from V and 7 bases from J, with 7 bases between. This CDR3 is CASSFNGNSPLHF. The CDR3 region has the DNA TGTGCCAGCAGCTTTAACGGGAATTCACCCCTCCACTTT.

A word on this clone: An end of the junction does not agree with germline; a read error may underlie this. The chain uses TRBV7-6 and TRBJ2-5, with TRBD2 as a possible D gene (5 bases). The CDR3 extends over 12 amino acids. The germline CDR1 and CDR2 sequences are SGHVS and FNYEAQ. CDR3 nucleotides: TGTGCCAGCAGCCTAGCCGAAGAGACCCAGTACTTC. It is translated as CASSLAEETQYF.

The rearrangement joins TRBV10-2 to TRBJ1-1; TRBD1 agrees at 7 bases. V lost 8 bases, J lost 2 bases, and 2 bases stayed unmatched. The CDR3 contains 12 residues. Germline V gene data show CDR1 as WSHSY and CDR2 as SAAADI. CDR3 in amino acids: CASGTANTEAFF. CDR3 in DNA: TGCGCCAGCGGGACAGCCAACACTGAAGCTTTCTTT.

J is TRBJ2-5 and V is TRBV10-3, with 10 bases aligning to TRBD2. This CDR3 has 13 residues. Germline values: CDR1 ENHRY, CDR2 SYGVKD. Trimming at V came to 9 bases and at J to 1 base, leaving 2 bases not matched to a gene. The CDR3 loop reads CAMTSGLQETQYF. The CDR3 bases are TGTGCCATGACTAGCGGGCTCCAAGAGACCCAGTACTTC.

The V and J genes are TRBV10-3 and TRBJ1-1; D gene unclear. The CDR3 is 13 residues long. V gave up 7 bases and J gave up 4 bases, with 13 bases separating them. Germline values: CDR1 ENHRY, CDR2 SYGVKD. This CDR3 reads CAITEVAGTEAFF. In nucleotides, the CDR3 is TGTGCCATCACAGAGGTGGCGGGCACTGAAGCTTTCTTT.

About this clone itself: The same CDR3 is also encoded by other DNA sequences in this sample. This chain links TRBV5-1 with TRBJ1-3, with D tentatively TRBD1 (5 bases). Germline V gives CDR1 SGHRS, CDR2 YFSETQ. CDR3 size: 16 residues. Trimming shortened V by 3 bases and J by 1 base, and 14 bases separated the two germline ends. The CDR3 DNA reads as TGCGCCAGCAGCTCGGGACTCGGCTCTTCTGGAAACACCATATATTTT. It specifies CASSSGLGSSGNTIYF.

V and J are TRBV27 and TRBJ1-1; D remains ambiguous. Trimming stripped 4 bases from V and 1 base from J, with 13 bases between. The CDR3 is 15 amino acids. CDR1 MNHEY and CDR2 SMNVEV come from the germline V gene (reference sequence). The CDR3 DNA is TGTGCCAGCAGTTCTTGGTACCCGGGGAACACTGAAGCTTTCTTT. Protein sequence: CASSSWYPGNTEAFF.

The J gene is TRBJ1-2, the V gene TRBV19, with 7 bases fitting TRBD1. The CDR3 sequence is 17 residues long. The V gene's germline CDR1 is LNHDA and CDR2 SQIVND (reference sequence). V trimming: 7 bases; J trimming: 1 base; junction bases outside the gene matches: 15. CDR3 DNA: TGTGCCAGTACCCACTTACCCGGACAGGAAGTTAACTATGGCTACACCTTC. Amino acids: CASTHLPGQEVNYGYTF.

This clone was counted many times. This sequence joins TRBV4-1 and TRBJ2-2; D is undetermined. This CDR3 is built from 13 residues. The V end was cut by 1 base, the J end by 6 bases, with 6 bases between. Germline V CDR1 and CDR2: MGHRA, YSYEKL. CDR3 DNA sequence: TGCGCCAGCAGCCAAGTTGTAGCCGGGGAGCTGTTTTTT. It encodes CASSQVVAGELFF.

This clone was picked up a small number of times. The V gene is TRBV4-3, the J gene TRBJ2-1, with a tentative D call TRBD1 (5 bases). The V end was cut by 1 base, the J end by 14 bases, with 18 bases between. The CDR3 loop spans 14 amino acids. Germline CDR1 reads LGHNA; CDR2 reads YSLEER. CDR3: CASSQVLQADIKFF. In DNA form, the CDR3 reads TGCGCCAGCAGCCAAGTATTACAGGCGGATATCAAGTTCTTC.

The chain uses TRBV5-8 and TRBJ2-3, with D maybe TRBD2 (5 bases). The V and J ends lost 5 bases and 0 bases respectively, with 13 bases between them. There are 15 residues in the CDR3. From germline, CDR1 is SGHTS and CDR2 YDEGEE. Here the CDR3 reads CASSSEGRSTDTQYF. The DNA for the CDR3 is TGTGCCAGCAGTTCGGAAGGGAGAAGCACAGATACGCAGTATTTT.

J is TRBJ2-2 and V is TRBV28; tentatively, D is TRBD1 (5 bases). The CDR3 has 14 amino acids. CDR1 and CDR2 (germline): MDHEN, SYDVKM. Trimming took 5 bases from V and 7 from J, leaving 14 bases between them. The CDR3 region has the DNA TGTGCCAGCAGTCGGTTCAGGGTGAACGGGGAGCTGTTTTTT. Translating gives CASSRFRVNGELFF. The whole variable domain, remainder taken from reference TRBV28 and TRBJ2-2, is DVKVTQSSRYLVKRTGEKVFLECVQDMDHENMFWYRQDPGLGLRLIYFSYDVKMKEKGDIPEGYSVSREKKERFSLILESASTNQTSMYLCASSRFRVNGELFFGEGSRLTVL.

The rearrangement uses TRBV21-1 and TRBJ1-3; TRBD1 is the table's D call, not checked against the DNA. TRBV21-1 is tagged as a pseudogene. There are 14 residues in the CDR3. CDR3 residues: CATSGRGPGNTIYF. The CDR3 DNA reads TGTGCCACCTCCGGCAGGGGGCCAGGAAACACCATATATTTT.

Here the CDR3 DNA reads TGCGCCACCATAACAGGGGCGAGACAGCCCCAGCATTTT. Translation gives CATITGARQPQHF. The chain carries TRBV10-1 and TRBJ1-5, with 7 bases identical to TRBD1. This CDR3 region has 13 residues. Germline CDR1 and CDR2: WNHNN and SYGVQD (reference sequence). Trimming at V came to 10 bases and at J to 7 bases, leaving 10 bases not matched to a gene.

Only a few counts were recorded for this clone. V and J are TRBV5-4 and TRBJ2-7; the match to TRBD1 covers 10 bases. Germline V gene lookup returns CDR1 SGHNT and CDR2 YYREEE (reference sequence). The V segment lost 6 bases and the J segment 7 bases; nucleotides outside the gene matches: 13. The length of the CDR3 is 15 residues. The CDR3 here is CASTLGGTGAREQYF. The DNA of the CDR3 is TGTGCCAGCACCCTCGGAGGGACAGGGGCGAGGGAGCAGTACTTC.

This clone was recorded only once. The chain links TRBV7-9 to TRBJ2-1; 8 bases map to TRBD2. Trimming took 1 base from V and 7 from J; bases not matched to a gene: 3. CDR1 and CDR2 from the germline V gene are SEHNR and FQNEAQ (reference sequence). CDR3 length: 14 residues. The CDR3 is CASSLGAGENEQFF. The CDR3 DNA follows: TGTGCCAGCAGCTTAGGAGCGGGAGAGAATGAGCAGTTCTTC.

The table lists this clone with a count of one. The CDR3 sequence is CASSSSGGMAYNEQFF. DNA for the CDR3: TGCGCCAGCAGCAGTAGCGGGGGGATGGCCTACAATGAGCAGTTCTTC. This rearrangement joins TRBV5-1 to TRBJ2-1, with TRBD2 identical over 10 bases. The germline V gene encodes CDR1 SGHRS and CDR2 YFSETQ. The CDR3 contains 16 residues. V lost 4 bases, J lost 2 bases, and 6 bases stayed unmatched.

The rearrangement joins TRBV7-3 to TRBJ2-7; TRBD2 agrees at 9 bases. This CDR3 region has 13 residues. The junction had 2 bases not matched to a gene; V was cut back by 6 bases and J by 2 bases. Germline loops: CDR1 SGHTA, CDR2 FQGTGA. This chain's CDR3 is CASRLAGAYEQYF. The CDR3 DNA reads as TGTGCCAGCAGGTTAGCGGGAGCCTACGAGCAGTACTTC.

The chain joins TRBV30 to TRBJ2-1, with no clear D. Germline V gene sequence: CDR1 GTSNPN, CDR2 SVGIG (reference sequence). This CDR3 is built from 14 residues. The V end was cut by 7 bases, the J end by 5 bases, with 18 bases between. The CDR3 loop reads CASSIRQADNEQFF. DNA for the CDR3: TGTGCCTCGAGCATAAGGCAGGCAGACAATGAGCAGTTCTTC. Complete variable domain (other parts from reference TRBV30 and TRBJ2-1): SQTIHQWPATLVQPVGSPLSLECTVEGTSNPNLYWYRQAAGRGLQLLFYSVGIGQISSEVPQNLSASRPQDRQFILSSKKLLLSDSGFYLCASSIRQADNEQFFGPGTRLTVL.

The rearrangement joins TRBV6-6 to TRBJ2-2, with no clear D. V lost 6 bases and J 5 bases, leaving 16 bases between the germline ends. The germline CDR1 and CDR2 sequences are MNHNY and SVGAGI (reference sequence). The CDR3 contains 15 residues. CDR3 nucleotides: TGTGCCAGCAGACCTCCGCAGGTTGATACCGGGGAGCTGTTTTTT. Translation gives CASRPPQVDTGELFF.

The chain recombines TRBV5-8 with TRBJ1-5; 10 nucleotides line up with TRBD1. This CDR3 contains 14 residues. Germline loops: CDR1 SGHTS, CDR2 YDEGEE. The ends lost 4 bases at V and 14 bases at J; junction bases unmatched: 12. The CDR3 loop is CASSERPGTGEEHF. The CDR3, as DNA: TGTGCCAGCAGCGAGCGTCCCGGGACAGGGGAGGAGCATTTT.

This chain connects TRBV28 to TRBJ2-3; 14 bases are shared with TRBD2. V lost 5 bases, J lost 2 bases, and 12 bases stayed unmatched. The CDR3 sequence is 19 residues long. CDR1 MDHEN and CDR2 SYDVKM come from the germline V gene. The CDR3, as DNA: TGTGCCAGCAGTACCCACCATCGACTAGCGGGAGGGTTCACAGATACGCAGTATTTT. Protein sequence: CASSTHHRLAGGFTDTQYF. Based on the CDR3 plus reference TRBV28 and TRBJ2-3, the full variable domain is DVKVTQSSRYLVKRTGEKVFLECVQDMDHENMFWYRQDPGLGLRLIYFSYDVKMKEKGDIPEGYSVSREKKERFSLILESASTNQTSMYLCASSTHHRLAGGFTDTQYFGPGTRLTVL.

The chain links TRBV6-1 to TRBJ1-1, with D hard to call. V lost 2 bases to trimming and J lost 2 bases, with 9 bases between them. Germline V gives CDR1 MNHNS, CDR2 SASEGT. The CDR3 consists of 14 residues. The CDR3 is CASSEMGLNTEAFF. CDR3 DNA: TGTGCCAGCAGTGAAATGGGCCTAAACACTGAAGCTTTCTTT.

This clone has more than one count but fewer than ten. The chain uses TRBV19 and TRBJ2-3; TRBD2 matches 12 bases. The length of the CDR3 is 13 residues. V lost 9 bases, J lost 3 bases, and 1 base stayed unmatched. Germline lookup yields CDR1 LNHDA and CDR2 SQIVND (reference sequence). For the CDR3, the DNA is TGTGCCAGCGGACTAGCGGGGACAGATACGCAGTATTTT. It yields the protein CASGLAGTDTQYF.